This TCR beta chain comes out of a study of regulatory T cells in long-lasting Graves disease. CDR3 length: 15 amino acids. Germline loops: CDR1 MNHNS, CDR2 SASEGT. Time point indicated: newly diagnosed GD, antithyroid drugs for less than 3 months. Following extraction of RNA from PBMCs, that RNA was used to make the TCR library. CDR3-region Arm-PCR and iRepertoire HTBI primers produced the TCR beta libraries. Using its own MiXCR run on the multiplex PCR reads, TCRdb lists one record per CDR3 protein. Here the sample spans hundreds of thousands of distinct CDR3 sequences, about a sixth being singletons. The sample also formed part of further work on T cells in Graves' hyperthyroidism and ophthalmopathy. From that study: The model identified upcoming ophthalmopathy a median 6.5 months ahead of onset.

Sample: peripheral blood mononuclear cells (PBMCs), taken at new diagnosis, from a patient treated with antithyroid drugs. The receptor was isolated from a woman aged 30 to 39 with Graves disease. This sequence joins TRBV6-1 and TRBJ2-3; no clear D gene. The DNA end favors TRBJ2-7, so the J call may be wrong. This chain's CDR3 is CASTQHNLAAYEQYF. The CDR3 coding sequence is TGTGCCAGCACCCAACACAACCTGGCGGCCTACGAGCAGTACTTC.